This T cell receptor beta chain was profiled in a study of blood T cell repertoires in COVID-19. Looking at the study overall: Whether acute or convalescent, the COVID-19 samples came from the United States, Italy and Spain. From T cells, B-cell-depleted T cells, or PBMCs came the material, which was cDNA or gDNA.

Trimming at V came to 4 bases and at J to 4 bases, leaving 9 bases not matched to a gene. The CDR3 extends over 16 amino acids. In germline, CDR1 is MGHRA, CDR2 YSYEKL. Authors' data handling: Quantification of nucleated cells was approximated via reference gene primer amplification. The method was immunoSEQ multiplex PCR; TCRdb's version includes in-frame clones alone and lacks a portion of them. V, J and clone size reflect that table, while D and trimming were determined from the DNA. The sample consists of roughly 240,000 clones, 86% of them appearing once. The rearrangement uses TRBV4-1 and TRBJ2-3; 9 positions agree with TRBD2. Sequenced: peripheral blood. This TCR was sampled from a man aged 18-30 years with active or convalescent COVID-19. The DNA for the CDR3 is TGCGCCAGCAGCCTCCCTCTGGCGGGAGGGTCAGATACGCAGTATTTT. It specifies CASSLPLAGGSDTQYF.